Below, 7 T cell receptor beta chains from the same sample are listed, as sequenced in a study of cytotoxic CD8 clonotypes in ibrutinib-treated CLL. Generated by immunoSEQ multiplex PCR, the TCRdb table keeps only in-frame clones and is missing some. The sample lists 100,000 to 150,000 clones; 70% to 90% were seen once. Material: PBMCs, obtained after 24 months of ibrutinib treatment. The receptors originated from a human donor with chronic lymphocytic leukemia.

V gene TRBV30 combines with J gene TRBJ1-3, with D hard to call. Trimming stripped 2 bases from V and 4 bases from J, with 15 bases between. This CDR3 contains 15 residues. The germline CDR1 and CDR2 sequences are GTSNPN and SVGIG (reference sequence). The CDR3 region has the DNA TGTGCCTGGAGTTCCCTCGGATCGGCGGGAAACACCATATATTTT. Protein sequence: CAWSSLGSAGNTIYF.

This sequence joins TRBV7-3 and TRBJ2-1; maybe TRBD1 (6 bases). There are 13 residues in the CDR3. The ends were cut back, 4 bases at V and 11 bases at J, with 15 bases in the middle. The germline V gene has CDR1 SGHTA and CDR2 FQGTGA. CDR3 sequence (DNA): TGTGCCAGCAGCTCCGAAGCGAGGGGGAAGCAGTTCTTC. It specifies CASSSEARGKQFF.

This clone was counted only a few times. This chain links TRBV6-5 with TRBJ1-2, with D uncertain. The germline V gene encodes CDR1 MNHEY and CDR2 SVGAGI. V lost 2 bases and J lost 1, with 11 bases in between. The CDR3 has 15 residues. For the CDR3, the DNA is TGTGCCAGCAGTTACCGGAGCGGGAGTAACTATGGCTACACCTTC. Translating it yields CASSYRSGSNYGYTF.

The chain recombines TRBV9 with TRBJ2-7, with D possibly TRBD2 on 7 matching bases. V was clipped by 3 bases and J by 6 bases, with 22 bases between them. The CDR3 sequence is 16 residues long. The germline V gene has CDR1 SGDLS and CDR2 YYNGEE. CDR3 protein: CASSEGVGGPSTEQYF. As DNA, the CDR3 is TGTGCCAGCAGCGAGGGGGTCGGGGGGCCTAGTACCGAGCAGTACTTC.

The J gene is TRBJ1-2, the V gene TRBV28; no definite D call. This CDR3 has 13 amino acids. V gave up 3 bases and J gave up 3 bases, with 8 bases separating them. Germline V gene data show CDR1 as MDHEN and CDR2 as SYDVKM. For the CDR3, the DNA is TGTGCCAGCAGTTTGAGGACGGACTATGGCTACACCTTC. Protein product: CASSLRTDYGYTF.

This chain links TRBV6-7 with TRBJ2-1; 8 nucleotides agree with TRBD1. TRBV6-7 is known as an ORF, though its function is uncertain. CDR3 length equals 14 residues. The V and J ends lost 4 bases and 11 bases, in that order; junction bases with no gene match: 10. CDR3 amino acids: CASSSFWTGFKQFF. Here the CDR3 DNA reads TGTGCCAGCAGTTCCTTTTGGACAGGGTTTAAGCAGTTCTTC.

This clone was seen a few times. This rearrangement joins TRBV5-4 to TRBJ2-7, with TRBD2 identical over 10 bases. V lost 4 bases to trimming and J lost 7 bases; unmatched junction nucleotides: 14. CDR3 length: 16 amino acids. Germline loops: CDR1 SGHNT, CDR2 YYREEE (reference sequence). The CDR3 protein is CASSPRGSGRAGEQYF. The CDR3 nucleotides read TGTGCCAGCAGCCCCCGGGGAAGCGGGAGGGCCGGTGAGCAGTACTTC. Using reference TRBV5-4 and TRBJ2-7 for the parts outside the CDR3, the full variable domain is ETGVTQSPTHLIKTRGQQVTLRCSSQSGHNTVSWYQQALGQGPQFIFQYYREEENGRGNFPPRFSGLQFPNYSSELNVNALELDDSALYLCASSPRGSGRAGEQYFGPGTRLTVT.